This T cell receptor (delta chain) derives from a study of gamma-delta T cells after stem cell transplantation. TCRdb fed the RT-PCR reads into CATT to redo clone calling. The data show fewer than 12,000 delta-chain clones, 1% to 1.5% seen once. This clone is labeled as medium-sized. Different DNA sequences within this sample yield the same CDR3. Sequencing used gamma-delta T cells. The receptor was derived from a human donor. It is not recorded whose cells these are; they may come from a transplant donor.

This CDR3 reads CACEPLTGGSVGDKLIF. The CDR3 DNA is TGTGCCTGTGAGCCCCTCACTGGGGGATCGGTTGGCGATAAACTCATCTTT. The V gene is TRDV2, the J gene TRDJ1, with 10 positions matching TRDD3. Unmatched junction bases numbered 14, after V lost 4 bases and J lost 4 bases. CDR1 and CDR2 from the germline V gene are GEAIGNYY and EKD. This CDR3 has 17 residues.